One sample yielded the 5 T cell receptor beta chains listed below, sequenced in a study of brain T cells in children with intractable seizures. Assay used: immunoSEQ multiplex PCR; TCRdb lists only in-frame clones, some missing. The sample lists 110,000 or so clones; 85% to 95% were seen once. The material was peripheral blood, obtained at surgery. The source of these receptors is a boy in the first two years of life with hemimegalencephaly and intractable seizures.

J is TRBJ2-5 and V is TRBV14, with 8 bases identical to TRBD2. The CDR3 length is 16 residues. Germline V CDR1 and CDR2: SGHDN, FVKESK. V dropped 4 bases and J dropped 5; count of bases not matched to a gene: 12. CDR3 nucleotide sequence: TGTGCCAGCAGCCCGTTTGGGCGGGAGGTCGGGGAGACCCAGTACTTC. It is translated as CASSPFGREVGETQYF.

The chain combines TRBV12-5 with TRBJ1-5, with 10 bases identical to TRBD1. The V segment lost 0 bases and the J segment 0 bases; nucleotides outside the gene matches: 14. This CDR3 has 21 amino acids. Per germline, CDR1 LGHNT and CDR2 FRNRAP. CDR3 region: CASGLVLLLGQGGYSNQPQHF. The CDR3 DNA is TGTGCTAGTGGTTTGGTACTCCTCCTCGGACAGGGGGGGTATAGCAATCAGCCCCAGCATTTT.

This clone showed up just once. The chain employs TRBV5-4 and TRBJ1-1; D is possibly TRBD1 (6 bases). Germline values: CDR1 SGHNT, CDR2 YYREEE (reference sequence). This CDR3 contains 14 residues. Trimming removed 5 bases at V and 3 bases at J, with 14 bases between. As DNA, the CDR3 is TGTGCCAGCAGTCCCACAGGGCGGGACACTGAAGCTTTCTTT. Translation: CASSPTGRDTEAFF. The complete variable domain, with remaining parts taken from reference TRBV5-4 and TRBJ1-1, reads ETGVTQSPTHLIKTRGQQVTLRCSSQSGHNTVSWYQQALGQGPQFIFQYYREEENGRGNFPPRFSGLQFPNYSSELNVNALELDDSALYLCASSPTGRDTEAFFGQGTRLTVV.

This chain links TRBV28 with TRBJ1-6; D gene unclear. The length of the CDR3 is 15 residues. V was shortened by 4 bases and J by 0 bases, with 7 bases between the two germline ends. Germline V gene data show CDR1 as MDHEN and CDR2 as SYDVKM. The CDR3 region is CASSSESSYNSPLHF. CDR3 DNA: TGTGCCAGCAGTTCGGAGAGCTCCTATAATTCACCCCTCCACTTT.

V usage is TRBV7-2 and J usage is TRBJ1-2; 10 bases map to TRBD1. Trimming at V came to 4 bases and at J to 3 bases, leaving 2 bases not matched to a gene. The CDR3 length is 14 residues. The germline V gene encodes CDR1 SGHTA and CDR2 FQGNSA. CDR3 protein: CASSYGTGDYGYTF. CDR3 in DNA: TGTGCCAGCAGCTACGGGACAGGGGACTATGGCTACACCTTC.